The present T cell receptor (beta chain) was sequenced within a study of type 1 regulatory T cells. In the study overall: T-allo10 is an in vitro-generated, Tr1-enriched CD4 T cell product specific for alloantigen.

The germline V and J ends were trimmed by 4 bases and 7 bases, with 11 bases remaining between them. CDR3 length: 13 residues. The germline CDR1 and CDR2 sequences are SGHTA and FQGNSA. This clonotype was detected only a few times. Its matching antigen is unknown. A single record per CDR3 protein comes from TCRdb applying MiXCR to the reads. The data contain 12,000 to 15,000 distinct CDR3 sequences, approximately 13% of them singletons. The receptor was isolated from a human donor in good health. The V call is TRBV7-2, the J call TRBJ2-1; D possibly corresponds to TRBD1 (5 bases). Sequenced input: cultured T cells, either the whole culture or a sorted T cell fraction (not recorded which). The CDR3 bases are TGTGCCAGCAGCTCCAGGGCAATGAATGAGCAGTTCTTC. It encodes CASSSRAMNEQFF. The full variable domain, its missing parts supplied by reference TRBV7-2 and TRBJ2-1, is GAGVSQSPSNKVTEKGKDVELRCDPISGHTALYWYRQSLGQGLEFLIYFQGNSAPDKSGLPSDRFSAERTGGSVSTLTIQRTQQEDSAVYLCASSSRAMNEQFFGPGTRLTVL.